This entry lists 2 T cell receptor beta chains sequenced from one sample in a study of CD8 T cells in ankylosing spondylitis. TCRdb processed the 5' RACE reads anew with MiXCR; each CDR3 protein has one entry. The repertoire holds approximately 250,000 distinct CDR3 sequences, roughly a quarter seen once, with roughly 0.67% in the top ten. Sequenced sample: blood, either unsorted or a sorted T cell fraction (not recorded which). All receptors derive from a male donor with ankylosing spondylitis or in good health (not recorded which).

The chain combines TRBV20-1 with TRBJ1-6; TRBD1 might be the D (6 bases). This CDR3 region has 16 residues. Per germline, CDR1 DFQATT and CDR2 SNEGSKA (reference sequence). V gave up 5 bases and J gave up 0 bases, with 14 bases separating them. The CDR3 region has the DNA TGCAGTGCTCAAACAGGGAAGGCCTCCTATAATTCACCCCTCCACTTT. Its translation is CSAQTGKASYNSPLHF.

The sample holds a few counts of this clonotype. This chain connects TRBV20-1 to TRBJ1-2; weak D call: TRBD1 (6 bases). The germline V gene has CDR1 DFQATT and CDR2 SNEGSKA (reference sequence). Deletions cut 1 base from V and 4 bases from J, with 10 bases between. The length of the CDR3 is 13 residues. Here the CDR3 DNA reads TGCAGTGCTAGAGTGATGGGGGCCTATGGCTACACCTTC. It specifies CSARVMGAYGYTF.